Listed here are 26 T cell receptor beta chains from one sample, sequenced in a study of cytomegalovirus exposure and HLA in healthy donors. Amplification used 60 Vbeta primers and 13 Jbeta primers. Assay: immunoSEQ multiplex PCR; the TCRdb copy retains only in-frame clones and omits some. This sample has approximately 200,000 clones, with around 79% found just once. What was sequenced was PBMCs. These receptors all come from a girl between 10 and 17 years old in good health and CMV-seropositive.

The CDR3 DNA follows: TGCGCCAGCAGCCAGGGTTTGACGGAGAGCTACGGCTACACCTTC. This encodes CASSQGLTESYGYTF. V gene TRBV4-3 combines with J gene TRBJ1-2; D remains ambiguous. The CDR3 has 15 amino acids. Trimming took off 3 bases at V and 8 bases at J, with 19 bases between the two ends. The germline CDR1 and CDR2 sequences are LGHNA and YSLEER.

This clone came up once. V usage is TRBV27 and J usage is TRBJ2-1; a weak D match, TRBD1 (5 bases). The CDR3 is made up of 14 amino acids. Trimming pared 0 bases from V and 9 bases from J, leaving 12 bases between. CDR1 and CDR2 (germline): MNHEY, SMNVEV (reference sequence). The CDR3 region is CASSLSTQGGEQFF. CDR3 sequence (DNA): TGTGCCAGCAGTTTATCAACTCAGGGTGGTGAGCAGTTCTTC.

This clone appeared a few times. Only one base separates this from a far larger clonotype, so it likely reflects a read error. The genes are TRBV5-1 and TRBJ2-7; 10 bases align to TRBD2. Germline V gives CDR1 SGHRS, CDR2 YFSETQ. V gave up 4 bases and J gave up 7 bases; unmatched junction bases: 8. The CDR3 sequence is 14 residues long. This CDR3 is CASSGAGGYNEQYF. DNA for the CDR3: TGCGCCAGCAGCGGAGCGGGGGGGTACAATGAGCAGTACTTC.

This chain connects TRBV6-1 to TRBJ2-3; tentatively, D is TRBD2 (5 bases). Trimming shortened V by 10 bases and J by 5 bases, and 22 bases separated the two germline ends. From germline, CDR1 is MNHNS and CDR2 SASEGT. This CDR3 is built from 15 residues. The CDR3 protein is CATPGGGLPGDTQYF. CDR3 in DNA: TGTGCCACTCCCGGAGGCGGGCTTCCGGGAGATACGCAGTATTTT.

The rearrangement joins TRBV10-3 to TRBJ2-5; TRBD2 is a possible D gene (7 bases). Germline V CDR1 and CDR2: ENHRY, SYGVKD. Trimming shortened V by 2 bases and J by 1 base, and 14 bases separated the two germline ends. The CDR3 consists of 16 residues. The CDR3 DNA sequence: TGTGCCATCAGTGAGGGTCGGGGAGGGGGCCAAGAGACCCAGTACTTC. This gives the protein CAISEGRGGGQETQYF.

This chain joins TRBV27 and TRBJ1-1, with 7 bases identical to TRBD1. Trimming at V came to 3 bases and at J to 5 bases, leaving 6 bases not matched to a gene. This CDR3 is built from 14 residues. Germline loops: CDR1 MNHEY, CDR2 SMNVEV (reference sequence). The CDR3 loop is CASSFYTGETEAFF. CDR3 coding DNA: TGTGCCAGCAGTTTTTACACAGGGGAAACTGAAGCTTTCTTT.

The rearrangement joins TRBV12-5 to TRBJ2-7; the D is unclear. Trimming left V 1 base short and J 7 bases short, with 8 bases between. Germline lookup yields CDR1 LGHNT and CDR2 FRNRAP. The CDR3 length is 12 residues. The CDR3 region is CASGLGQGEQYF. CDR3 nucleotides: TGTGCTAGTGGTTTGGGACAAGGAGAGCAGTACTTC.

This chain links TRBV19 with TRBJ2-7; 12 bases fit TRBD1. Germline CDR1 reads LNHDA; CDR2 reads SQIVND (reference sequence). The CDR3 loop spans 16 amino acids. J lost 7 bases, V lost 2 bases, and 9 bases had no gene match. This CDR3 reads CASSILAGQGAKEQYF. The CDR3 DNA reads TGTGCCAGTAGTATACTTGCGGGACAGGGGGCTAAAGAGCAGTACTTC.

The chain employs TRBV6-6 and TRBJ2-1, with TRBD2 matching 10 bases. This CDR3 spans 16 amino acids. Germline V lookup: CDR1 MNHNY, CDR2 SVGAGI (reference sequence). Trimming removed 6 bases from V and 2 bases from J; junction bases left unmatched: 7. In DNA, the CDR3 is TGTGCCAGCAGCCTAGGACTAGCGGAAGCCTACAATGAGCAGTTCTTC. Translated, it gives CASSLGLAEAYNEQFF.

This clone was recorded a few times. This chain joins TRBV4-2 and TRBJ2-7; 8 positions agree with TRBD2. Germline-derived CDR1 and CDR2 are LGHNA and YNFKEQ. J gave up 1 base and V 3 bases, and 5 bases lay outside the gene matches. The length of the CDR3 is 15 residues. The CDR3 protein is CASSQGLDISYEQYF. DNA for the CDR3: TGTGCCAGCAGCCAGGGACTAGATATTTCCTACGAGCAGTACTTC.

This clone was counted once. CDR3 residues: CASSPRTSLLRETQYF. CDR3 nucleotide sequence: TGTGCCAGCAGCCCCAGGACTAGCCTACTGAGAGAGACCCAGTACTTC. V and J are TRBV9 and TRBJ2-5, with TRBD2 identical over 8 bases. The CDR3 has 16 amino acids. CDR1 and CDR2 (germline): SGDLS, YYNGEE. Unmatched junction bases numbered 12, after V lost 4 bases and J lost 4 bases. The full variable domain, completed using reference TRBV9 and TRBJ2-5, is DSGVTQTPKHLITATGQRVTLRCSPRSGDLSVYWYQQSLDQGLQFLIQYYNGEERAKGNILERFSAQQFPDLHSELNLSSLELGDSALYFCASSPRTSLLRETQYFGPGTRLLVL.

This sequence joins TRBV10-2 and TRBJ1-3; no definite D call. Trimming left V 6 bases short and J 2 bases short, with 14 bases between. The CDR3 has 15 amino acids. Germline CDR1 is WSHSY and CDR2 is SAAADI. The CDR3 reads CASRASREAGNTIYF. The CDR3 DNA sequence: TGCGCCAGCAGGGCTTCCCGGGAGGCTGGAAACACCATATATTTT.

The CDR3 DNA reads TGCGCCAGCAGTCGGGCCGGGACACAAAAGGGGACAGATACGCAGTATTTT. It encodes CASSRAGTQKGTDTQYF. The J gene is TRBJ2-3, the V gene TRBV5-1; tentative D call: TRBD1 (6 bases). V was pared by 5 bases and J by 3 bases, with 22 bases between. The germline CDR1 and CDR2 sequences are SGHRS and YFSETQ. The CDR3 spans 17 residues.

The chain recombines TRBV6-5 with TRBJ2-7; 12 nucleotides line up with TRBD1. With V trimmed by 6 bases and J by 10 bases, 7 bases remained unmatched. Germline CDR1 MNHEY, CDR2 SVGAGI. The CDR3 runs 13 residues. CDR3 residues: CASRRGQGADQYF. As DNA, the CDR3 is TGTGCCAGCAGAAGGGGACAGGGGGCTGATCAGTACTTC.

This clone showed up just a few times. The chain combines TRBV5-4 with TRBJ1-3; possibly TRBD1 for D (6 bases). Germline CDR1 SGHNT, CDR2 YYREEE (reference sequence). The CDR3 runs 17 residues. Trimming left V 0 bases short and J 0 bases short, with 13 bases between. CDR3 amino acids: CASSLGGQSFSGNTIYF. CDR3 bases: TGTGCCAGCAGCTTGGGGGGGCAGTCCTTCTCTGGAAACACCATATATTTT.

The V call is TRBV19, the J call TRBJ2-5; possibly TRBD2 for D (6 bases). CDR3 length: 14 amino acids. Germline CDR1 reads LNHDA; CDR2 reads SQIVND (reference sequence). V was cut by 5 bases and J by 2 bases, with 12 bases left in between. CDR3 nucleotide sequence: TGTGCCAGTAGTCTCGCGGGGCCGCAAGAGACCCAGTACTTC. Amino acids: CASSLAGPQETQYF.

V and J are TRBV9 and TRBJ2-3, with TRBD2 matching 7 bases. Trimming at V came to 0 bases and at J to 5 bases, leaving 6 bases not matched to a gene. CDR3 length: 15 amino acids. Germline V gene lookup returns CDR1 SGDLS and CDR2 YYNGEE. Here the CDR3 reads CASSVEPAGVDTQYF. CDR3 nucleotides: TGTGCCAGCAGCGTAGAACCCGCGGGGGTAGATACGCAGTATTTT.

The V and J genes are TRBV18 and TRBJ2-7; 10 bases agree with TRBD1. The CDR3 has 18 residues. V lost 3 bases, J lost 0 bases, and 11 bases stayed unmatched. Germline V gene lookup returns CDR1 KGHSH and CDR2 LQKENI. The CDR3 DNA reads TGTGCCAGCTCACCCGCTGCGGGACAGGGGTTTAGCTCCTACGAGCAGTACTTC. Amino acids: CASSPAAGQGFSSYEQYF.

The chain links TRBV11-3 to TRBJ2-2, with 7 bases that match TRBD1. This CDR3 has 14 residues. Trimming took 3 bases from V and 4 from J; bases not matched to a gene: 2. From germline, CDR1 is SGHNT and CDR2 YENEEA. The CDR3 region has the DNA TGTGCCAGCAGCTTGGGACAGACCACCGGGGAGCTGTTTTTT. The encoded protein is CASSLGQTTGELFF.

This clone came up a few times. The rearrangement uses TRBV6-4 and TRBJ2-3; 8 bases line up with TRBD2. Germline CDR1 reads MRHNA; CDR2 reads SNTAGT. The CDR3 runs to 17 residues. With V trimmed by 2 bases and J by 3 bases, 10 bases remained unmatched. The CDR3 DNA sequence: TGTGCCAGCAGTGACGGCCCCAGCGGGGGTGGGACAGATACGCAGTATTTT. Amino acids: CASSDGPSGGGTDTQYF.

The V and J genes are TRBV7-9 and TRBJ2-3; D gene uncertain. This CDR3 is 13 amino acids long. Germline assignment: CDR1 SEHNR and CDR2 FQNEAQ (reference sequence). V was shortened by 4 bases and J by 0 bases, with 5 bases between the two germline ends. The chain's CDR3 is CASSSFSTDTQYF. CDR3 DNA: TGTGCCAGCAGCTCCTTCAGCACAGATACGCAGTATTTT.

The chain links TRBV9 to TRBJ1-6, with D maybe TRBD1 (6 bases). The CDR3 has 18 residues. Looked up from germline, CDR1 is SGDLS and CDR2 is YYNGEE. Trimming removed 0 bases from V and 5 bases from J, with 18 bases in between. CDR3 residues: CASSVAGGGIWDNSPLHF. CDR3 bases: TGTGCCAGCAGCGTAGCTGGGGGGGGCATTTGGGATAATTCACCCCTCCACTTT.

The rearrangement uses TRBV9 and TRBJ2-5; TRBD2 aligns across 7 bases. Germline CDR1 and CDR2: SGDLS and YYNGEE. The CDR3 contains 14 residues. Trimming at V came to 0 bases and at J to 5 bases, leaving 4 bases not matched to a gene. The CDR3 bases are TGTGCCAGCAGCGTAGTTGGGGGAGGGGAGACCCAGTACTTC. This translates into CASSVVGGGETQYF. Together with reference TRBV9 and TRBJ2-5, the CDR3 gives the full variable domain: DSGVTQTPKHLITATGQRVTLRCSPRSGDLSVYWYQQSLDQGLQFLIQYYNGEERAKGNILERFSAQQFPDLHSELNLSSLELGDSALYFCASSVVGGGETQYFGPGTRLLVL.

This clone was detected only once. The chain couples TRBV28 to TRBJ2-3; 13 bases align to TRBD2. V lost 7 bases, J lost 5 bases, and 12 bases stayed unmatched. Looked up from germline, CDR1 is MDHEN and CDR2 is SYDVKM. This CDR3 spans 17 amino acids. The CDR3 reads CASTISGTSGARDTQYF. The CDR3 DNA follows: TGTGCCAGCACCATCTCCGGGACTAGCGGGGCCCGAGATACGCAGTATTTT.

The J gene is TRBJ2-5, the V gene TRBV19; 7 bases map to TRBD1. Per germline, CDR1 LNHDA and CDR2 SQIVND (reference sequence). Germline trimming cut 9 bases from V and 5 bases from J; bases unmatched to any gene: 9. CDR3 length: 13 amino acids. Here the CDR3 reads CASRGNLMETQYF. The CDR3 nucleotides read TGTGCCAGCAGGGGGAATCTTATGGAGACCCAGTACTTC.

This clone came up once. The chain employs TRBV9 and TRBJ1-2; possible D gene TRBD1, 6 bases. Trimming removed 0 bases from V and 6 bases from J, with 12 bases in between. The CDR3 consists of 14 residues. Per germline, CDR1 SGDLS and CDR2 YYNGEE. The DNA of the CDR3 is TGTGCCAGCAGCGTAGGGGGTGGGACAAATGGCTACACCTTC. Translated: CASSVGGGTNGYTF.